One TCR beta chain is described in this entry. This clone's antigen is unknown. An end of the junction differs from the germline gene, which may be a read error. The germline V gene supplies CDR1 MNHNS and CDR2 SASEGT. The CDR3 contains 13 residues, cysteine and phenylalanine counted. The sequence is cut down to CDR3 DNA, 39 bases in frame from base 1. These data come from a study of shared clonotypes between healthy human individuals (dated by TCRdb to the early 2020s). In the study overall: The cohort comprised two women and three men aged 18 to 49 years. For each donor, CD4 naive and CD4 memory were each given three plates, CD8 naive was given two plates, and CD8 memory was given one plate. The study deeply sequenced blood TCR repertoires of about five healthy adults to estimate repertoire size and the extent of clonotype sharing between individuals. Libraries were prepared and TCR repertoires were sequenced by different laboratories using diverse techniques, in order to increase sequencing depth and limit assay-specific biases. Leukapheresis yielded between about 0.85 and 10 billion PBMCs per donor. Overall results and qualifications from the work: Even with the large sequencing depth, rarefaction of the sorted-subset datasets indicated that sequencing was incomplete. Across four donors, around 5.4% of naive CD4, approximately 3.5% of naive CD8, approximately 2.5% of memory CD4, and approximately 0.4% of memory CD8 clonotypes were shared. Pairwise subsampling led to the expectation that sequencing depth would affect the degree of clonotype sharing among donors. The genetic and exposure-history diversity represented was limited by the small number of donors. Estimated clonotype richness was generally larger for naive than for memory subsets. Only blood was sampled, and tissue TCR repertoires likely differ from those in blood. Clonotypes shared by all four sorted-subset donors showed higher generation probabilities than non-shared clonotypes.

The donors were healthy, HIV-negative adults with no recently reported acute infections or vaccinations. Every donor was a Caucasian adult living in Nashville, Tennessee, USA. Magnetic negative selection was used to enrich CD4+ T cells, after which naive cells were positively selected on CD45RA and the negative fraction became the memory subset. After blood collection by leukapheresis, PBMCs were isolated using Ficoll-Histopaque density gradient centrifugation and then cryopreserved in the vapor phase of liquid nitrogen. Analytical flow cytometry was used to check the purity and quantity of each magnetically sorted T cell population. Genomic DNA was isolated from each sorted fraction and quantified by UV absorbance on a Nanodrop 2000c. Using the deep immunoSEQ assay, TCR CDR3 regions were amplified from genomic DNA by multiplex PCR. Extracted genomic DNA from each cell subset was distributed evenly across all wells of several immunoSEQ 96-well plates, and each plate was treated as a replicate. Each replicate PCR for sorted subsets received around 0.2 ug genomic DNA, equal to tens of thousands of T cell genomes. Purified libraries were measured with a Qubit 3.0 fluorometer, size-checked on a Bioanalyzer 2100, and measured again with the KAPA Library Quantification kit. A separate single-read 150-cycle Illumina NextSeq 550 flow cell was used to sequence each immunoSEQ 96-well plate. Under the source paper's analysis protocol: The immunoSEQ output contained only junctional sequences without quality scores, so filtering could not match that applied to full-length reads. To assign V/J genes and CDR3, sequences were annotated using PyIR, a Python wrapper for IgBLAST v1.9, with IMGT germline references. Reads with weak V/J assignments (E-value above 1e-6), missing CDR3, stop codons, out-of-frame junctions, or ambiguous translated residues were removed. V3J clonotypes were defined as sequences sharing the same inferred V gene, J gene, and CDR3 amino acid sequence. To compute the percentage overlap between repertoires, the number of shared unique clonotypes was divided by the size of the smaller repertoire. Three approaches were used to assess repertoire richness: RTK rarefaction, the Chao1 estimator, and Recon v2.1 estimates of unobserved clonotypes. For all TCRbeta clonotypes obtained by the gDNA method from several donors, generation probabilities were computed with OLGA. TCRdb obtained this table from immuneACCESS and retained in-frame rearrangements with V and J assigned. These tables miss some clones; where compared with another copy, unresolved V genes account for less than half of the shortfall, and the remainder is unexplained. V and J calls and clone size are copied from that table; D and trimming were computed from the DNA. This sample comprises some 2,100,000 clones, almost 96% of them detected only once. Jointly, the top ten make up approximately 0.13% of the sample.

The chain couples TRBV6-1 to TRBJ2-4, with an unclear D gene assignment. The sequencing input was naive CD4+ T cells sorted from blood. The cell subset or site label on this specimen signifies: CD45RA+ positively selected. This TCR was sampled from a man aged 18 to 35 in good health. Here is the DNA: TGTGCCAGCGCATGGTGGGCCAAAAACATTCAATACTTC. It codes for CASAWWAKNIQYF.